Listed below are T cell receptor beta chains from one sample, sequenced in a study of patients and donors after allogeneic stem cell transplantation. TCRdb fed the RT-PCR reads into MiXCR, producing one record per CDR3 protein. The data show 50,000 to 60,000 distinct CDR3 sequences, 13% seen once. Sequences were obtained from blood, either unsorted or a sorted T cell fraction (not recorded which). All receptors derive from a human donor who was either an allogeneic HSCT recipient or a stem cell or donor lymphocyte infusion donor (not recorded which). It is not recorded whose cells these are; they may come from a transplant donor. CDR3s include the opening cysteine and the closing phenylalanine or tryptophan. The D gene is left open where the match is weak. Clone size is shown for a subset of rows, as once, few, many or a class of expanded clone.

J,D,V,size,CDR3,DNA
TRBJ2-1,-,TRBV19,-,CASRTDQYNEQFF,TGTGCCAGTAGAACCGACCAGTACAATGAGCAGTTCTTC
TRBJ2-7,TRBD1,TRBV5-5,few,CASSYPRTGPPYEQYF,TGTGCCAGCAGCTATCCTCGGACAGGTCCCCCCTACGAGCAGTACTTC
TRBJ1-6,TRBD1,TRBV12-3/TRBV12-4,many,CASSLQGAHSPLHF,TGTGCCAGCAGTTTGCAGGGGGCACATTCACCCCTCCACTTT
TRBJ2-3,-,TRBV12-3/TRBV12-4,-,CASGLFREIDMQYF,TGTGCCAGCGGACTTTTCAGGGAGATAGATATGCAGTATTTT
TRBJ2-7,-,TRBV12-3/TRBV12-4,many,CASSSPGGSTSYEQYF,TGTGCCAGCAGTTCCCCGGGCGGCTCTACCTCCTACGAGCAGTACTTC
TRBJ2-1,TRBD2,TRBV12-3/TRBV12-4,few,CASSLPLAGDSYNEQFF,TGTGCCAGCAGTTTACCCCTCGCGGGAGACTCCTACAATGAGCAGTTCTTC
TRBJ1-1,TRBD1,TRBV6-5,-,CASSYEGADTEAFF,TGTGCCAGCAGTTACGAGGGGGCGGACACTGAAGCTTTCTTT
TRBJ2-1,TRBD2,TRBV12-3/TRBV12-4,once,CASSPRGLGGAGSYNEQFF,TGTGCCAGCAGTCCACGGGGACTAGGCGGTGCCGGCTCCTACAATGAGCAGTTCTTC
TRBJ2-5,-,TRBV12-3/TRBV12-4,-,CASSPRDLRGETQYF,TGTGCCAGCAGTCCGCGGGACCTTCGGGGGGAGACCCAGTACTTC
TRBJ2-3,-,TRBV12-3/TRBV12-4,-,CASSLMGADTQYF,TGTGCCAGCAGTTTAATGGGGGCAGATACGCAGTATTTT
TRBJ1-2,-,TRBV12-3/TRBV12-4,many,CASSSKGGAEGYYGYTF,TGTGCCAGCAGTTCCAAGGGGGGCGCAGAGGGCTACTATGGCTACACCTTC
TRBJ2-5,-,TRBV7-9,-,CASSLGGLETQYF,TGTGCCAGCAGCTTAGGAGGGTTGGAGACCCAGTACTTC
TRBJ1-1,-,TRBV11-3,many,CASSLDPSRNTEAFF,TGTGCCAGCAGCTTAGATCCCAGCCGGAACACTGAAGCTTTCTTT
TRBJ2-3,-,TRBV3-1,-,CASSYTTSDGASTDTQYF,TGTGCCAGCAGCTATACTACGTCCGACGGTGCTAGCACAGATACGCAGTATTTT
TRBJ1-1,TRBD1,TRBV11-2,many,CASSPPGTGMATEAFF,TGTGCCAGCAGCCCACCCGGGACAGGGATGGCCACTGAAGCTTTCTTT
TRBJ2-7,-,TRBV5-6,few,CASSLRTNYEQYF,TGTGCCAGCAGCCTGAGGACAAACTACGAGCAGTACTTC
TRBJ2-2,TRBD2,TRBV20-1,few,CSARQSFLAGGPRTGELFF,TGCAGTGCTCGCCAAAGTTTTTTAGCGGGAGGGCCAAGAACCGGGGAGCTGTTTTTT
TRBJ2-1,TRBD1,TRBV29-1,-,CSVAVDRGQVDEQFF,TGCAGCGTTGCCGTCGACAGGGGGCAAGTTGATGAGCAGTTCTTC
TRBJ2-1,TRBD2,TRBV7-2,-,CASSLGPLSGREYEQFF,TGTGCCAGCAGCTTAGGCCCCCTCAGCGGGAGGGAGTATGAGCAGTTCTTC
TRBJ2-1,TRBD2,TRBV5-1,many,CASSDLAGGPRNEQFF,TGCGCCAGCAGCGATCTAGCGGGAGGGCCGAGGAATGAGCAGTTCTTC
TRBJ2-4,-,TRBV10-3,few,CAIGRESGEAKNIQYF,TGTGCCATCGGAAGAGAGAGCGGTGAGGCCAAAAACATTCAGTACTTC
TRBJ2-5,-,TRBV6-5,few,CASSYSSLRVTETQYF,TGTGCCAGCAGTTACTCGAGTCTTCGGGTGACCGAGACCCAGTACTTC
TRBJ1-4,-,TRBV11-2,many,CASSLVRISNEKLFF,TGTGCCAGCAGCTTAGTTCGGATTTCTAATGAAAAACTGTTTTTT
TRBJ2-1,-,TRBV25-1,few,CASSEYSELNPEGEQFF,TGTGCCAGCAGTGAATATAGTGAGCTGAATCCCGAGGGTGAGCAGTTCTTC
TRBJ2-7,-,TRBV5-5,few,CASSTLGTSYEQYF,TGTGCCAGCAGTACCCTAGGCACCTCCTACGAGCAGTACTTC
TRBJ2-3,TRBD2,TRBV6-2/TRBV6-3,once,CACSYGGRAENTQYF,TGTGCCTGCAGTTACGGCGGGAGGGCCGAAAATACGCAGTATTTT
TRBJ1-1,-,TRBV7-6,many,CASSLAQGRVTEAFF,TGTGCCAGCAGCTTAGCGCAGGGAAGGGTCACTGAAGCTTTCTTT
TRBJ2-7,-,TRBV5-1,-,CASSLAANDEQYF,TGCGCCAGCAGCTTGGCCGCCAATGACGAGCAGTACTTC
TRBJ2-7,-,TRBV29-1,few,CSVETVAAPYEQYF,TGCAGCGTTGAAACAGTGGCTGCGCCCTACGAGCAGTACTTC
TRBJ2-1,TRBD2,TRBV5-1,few,CASSLVPKTGLAPNEQFF,TGCGCCAGCAGCTTGGTACCTAAAACGGGACTAGCCCCCAATGAGCAGTTCTTC
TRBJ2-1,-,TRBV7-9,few,CASSSSGGNEQFF,TGTGCCAGCAGCTCTTCAGGGGGGAATGAGCAGTTCTTC
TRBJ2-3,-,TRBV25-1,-,CASKRDNTDTQYF,TGTGCCAGCAAACGGGACAACACAGATACGCAGTATTTT
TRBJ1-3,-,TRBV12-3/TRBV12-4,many,CASRVGSGNTIYF,TGTGCCAGCAGGGTAGGATCTGGAAACACCATATATTTT
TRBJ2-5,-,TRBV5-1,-,CASSTNQETQYF,TGCGCCAGCAGCACCAACCAAGAGACCCAGTACTTC
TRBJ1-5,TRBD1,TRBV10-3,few,CAISLTPTGQGGGSQPQHF,TGTGCCATCAGCCTAACCCCGACTGGACAGGGCGGAGGGAGTCAGCCCCAGCATTTT
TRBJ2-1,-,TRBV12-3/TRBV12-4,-,CASSAGTGPNEQFF,TGTGCCAGCAGTGCCGGGACTGGCCCCAATGAGCAGTTCTTC
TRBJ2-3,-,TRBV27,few,CASRVTTVRPDTQYF,TGTGCCAGCCGAGTCACTACCGTTCGGCCAGATACGCAGTATTTT
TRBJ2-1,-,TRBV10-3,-,CAISRATRSSYNEQFF,TGTGCCATATCGCGGGCGACACGTTCCTCCTACAATGAGCAGTTCTTC
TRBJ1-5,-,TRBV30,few,CAWADSNQPQHF,TGTGCCTGGGCCGATAGCAATCAGCCCCAGCATTTT
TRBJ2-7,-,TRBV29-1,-,CSVEVATVPYEQYF,TGCAGCGTTGAAGTCGCGACAGTTCCCTACGAGCAGTACTTC
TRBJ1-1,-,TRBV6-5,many,CASSPKQPGNTEAFF,TGTGCCAGCAGTCCCAAGCAACCTGGCAACACTGAAGCTTTCTTT
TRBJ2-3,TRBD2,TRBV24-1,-,CATSDPTLAGASTDTQYF,TGTGCCACCAGTGATCCCACGCTAGCGGGGGCTAGCACAGATACGCAGTATTTT
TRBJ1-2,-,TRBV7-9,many,CASIAWVRGLQNYGYTF,TGTGCCAGCATCGCTTGGGTACGGGGTTTACAGAACTATGGCTACACCTTC
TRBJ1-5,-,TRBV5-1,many,CASSLASDAQPQHF,TGCGCCAGCAGCTTGGCCAGTGATGCCCAGCCCCAGCATTTT
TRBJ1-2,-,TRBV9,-,CASGTGIGYNYGYTF,TGTGCCAGCGGCACAGGGATTGGCTATAACTATGGCTACACCTTC
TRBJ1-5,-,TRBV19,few,CASSRVPQYQPQHF,TGTGCCAGTAGTAGAGTACCGCAGTATCAGCCCCAGCATTTT
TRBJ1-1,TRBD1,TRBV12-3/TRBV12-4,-,CASGTGIYPDLLNTEAFF,TGTGCCAGCGGGACAGGCATTTACCCGGATCTATTGAACACTGAAGCTTTCTTT
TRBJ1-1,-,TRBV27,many,CASSLLADMNTEAFF,TGTGCCAGCAGTTTACTCGCCGATATGAACACTGAAGCTTTCTTT
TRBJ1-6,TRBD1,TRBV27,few,CASSLTGESPLHF,TGTGCCAGCAGTTTAACAGGGGAATCACCCCTCCACTTT
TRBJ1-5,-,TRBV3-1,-,CASSQVSGGQPQHF,TGTGCCAGCAGCCAAGTTTCGGGGGGTCAGCCCCAGCATTTT
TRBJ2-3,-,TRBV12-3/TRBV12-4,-,CASSLVRDTQYF,TGTGCCAGCAGTTTAGTTCGGGATACGCAGTATTTT
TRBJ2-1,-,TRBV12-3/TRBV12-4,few,CASSLFGEPGVEQFF,TGTGCCAGCAGTTTATTTGGGGAACCTGGGGTCGAGCAGTTCTTC
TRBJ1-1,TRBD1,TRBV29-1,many,CSVPQGAAEAFF,TGCAGCGTTCCCCAGGGGGCTGCTGAAGCTTTCTTT
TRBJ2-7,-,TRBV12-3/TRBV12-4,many,CASSSGPRYIYEQYF,TGTGCCAGCAGTTCCGGGCCGCGCTATATCTACGAGCAGTACTTC
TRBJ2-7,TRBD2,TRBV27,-,CASRPNSGLDYEQYF,TGTGCCAGCAGACCCAATAGCGGGTTAGACTACGAGCAGTACTTC
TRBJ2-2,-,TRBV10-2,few,CASRGGTVTGELFF,TGCGCCAGCAGAGGGGGAACCGTCACCGGGGAGCTGTTTTTT
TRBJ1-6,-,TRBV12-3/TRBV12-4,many,CASSLRGSSYNSPLHF,TGTGCCAGCAGTTTGAGGGGGAGCTCCTATAATTCACCCCTCCACTTT
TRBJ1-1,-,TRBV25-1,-,CASSEPGGYTEAFF,TGTGCCAGCAGTGAGCCCGGGGGCTACACTGAAGCTTTCTTT
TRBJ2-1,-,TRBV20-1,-,CSARVLGSNEQFF,TGCAGTGCTAGAGTCCTTGGTAGCAATGAGCAGTTCTTC
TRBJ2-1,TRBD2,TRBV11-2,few,CASSSTMARGSGSGSSYNEQFF,TGTGCCAGCAGCTCCACTATGGCCCGGGGTAGCGGGAGTGGTAGCTCCTACAATGAGCAGTTCTTC